The sequence of this TCR beta chain was determined in a study of metastatic and nonmetastatic thyroid tumors. All patients were treatment-naive before thyroid surgery. The V end lost 5 bases, the J end lost 3 bases, and 11 bases lay between the germline ends. The CDR3 spans 13 residues. Germline assignment: CDR1 MNHNS and CDR2 SASEGT. TCRdb used MiXCR to call clones anew from the PCR reads. The sample shows approximately 32,000 clones, around 31% of them seen only once. Sequencing used tumor tissue. The chain recombines TRBV6-1 with TRBJ2-7, with D perhaps TRBD1 (5 bases). The sequence came from a female donor with papillary thyroid cancer or a benign thyroid nodule (not recorded which). Some clones in this sample may be carry-over from other donors' samples. The CDR3 here is CASSRDRSYEQYF. DNA for the CDR3: TGTGCCAGCAGTAGAGACAGAAGCTACGAGCAGTACTTC.